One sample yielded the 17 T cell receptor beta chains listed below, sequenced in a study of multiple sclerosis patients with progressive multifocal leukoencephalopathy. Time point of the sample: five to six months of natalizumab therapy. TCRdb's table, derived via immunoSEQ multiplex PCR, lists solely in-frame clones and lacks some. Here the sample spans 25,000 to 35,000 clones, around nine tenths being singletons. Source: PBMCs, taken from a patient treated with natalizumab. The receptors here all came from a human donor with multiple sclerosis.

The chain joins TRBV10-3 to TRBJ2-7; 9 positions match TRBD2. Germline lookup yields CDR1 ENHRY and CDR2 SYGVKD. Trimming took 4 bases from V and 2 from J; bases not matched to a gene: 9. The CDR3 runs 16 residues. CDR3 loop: CAISGTQAGGPYEQYF. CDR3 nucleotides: TGTGCCATCAGTGGGACCCAAGCGGGAGGTCCCTACGAGCAGTACTTC.

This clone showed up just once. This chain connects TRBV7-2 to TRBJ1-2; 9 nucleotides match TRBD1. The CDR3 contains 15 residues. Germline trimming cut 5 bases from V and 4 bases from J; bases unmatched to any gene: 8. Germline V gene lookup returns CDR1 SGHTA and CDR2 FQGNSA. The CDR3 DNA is TGTGCCAGCAGCAGGGACAGGGCCGGGGGCTATGGCTACACCTTC. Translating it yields CASSRDRAGGYGYTF.

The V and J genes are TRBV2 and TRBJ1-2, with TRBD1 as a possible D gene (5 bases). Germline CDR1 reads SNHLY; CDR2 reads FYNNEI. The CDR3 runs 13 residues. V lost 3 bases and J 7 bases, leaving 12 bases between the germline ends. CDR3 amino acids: CASSDVGTGGYTF. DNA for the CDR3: TGTGCCAGCAGTGATGTAGGGACTGGTGGCTACACCTTC.

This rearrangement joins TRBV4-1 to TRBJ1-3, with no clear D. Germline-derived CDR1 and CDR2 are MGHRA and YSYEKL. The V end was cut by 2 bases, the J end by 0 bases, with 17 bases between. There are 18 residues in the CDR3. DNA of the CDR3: TGCGCCAGCAGCCAACCGGCGCGTTCATCCGACTCTGGAAACACCATATATTTT. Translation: CASSQPARSSDSGNTIYF.

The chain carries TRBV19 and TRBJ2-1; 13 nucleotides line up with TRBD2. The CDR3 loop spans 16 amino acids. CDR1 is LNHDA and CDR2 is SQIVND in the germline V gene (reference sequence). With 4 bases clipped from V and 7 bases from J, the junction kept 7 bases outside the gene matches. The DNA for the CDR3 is TGTGCCAGTAGTACAACAGGGACTAGCGGGACGAATGAGCAGTTCTTC. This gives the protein CASSTTGTSGTNEQFF.

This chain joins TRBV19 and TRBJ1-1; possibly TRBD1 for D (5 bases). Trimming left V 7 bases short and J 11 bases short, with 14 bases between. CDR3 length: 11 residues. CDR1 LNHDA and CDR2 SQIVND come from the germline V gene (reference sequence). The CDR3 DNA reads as TGTGCCAGTACCCCCGGCGGGGCTGCTTTCTTT. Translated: CASTPGGAAFF.

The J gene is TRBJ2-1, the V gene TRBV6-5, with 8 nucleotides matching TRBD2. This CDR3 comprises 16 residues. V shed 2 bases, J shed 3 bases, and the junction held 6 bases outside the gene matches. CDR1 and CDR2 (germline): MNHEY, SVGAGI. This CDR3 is CASSYRSGMHYNEQFF. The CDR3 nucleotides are TGTGCCAGCAGTTACCGTAGCGGGATGCACTACAATGAGCAGTTCTTC.

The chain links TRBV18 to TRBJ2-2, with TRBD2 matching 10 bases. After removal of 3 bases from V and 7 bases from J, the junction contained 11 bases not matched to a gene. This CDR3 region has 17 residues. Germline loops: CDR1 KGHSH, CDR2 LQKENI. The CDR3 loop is CASSPNLAGVVSGELFF. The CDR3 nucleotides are TGTGCCAGCTCACCGAATCTAGCGGGAGTCGTCAGCGGGGAGCTGTTTTTT.

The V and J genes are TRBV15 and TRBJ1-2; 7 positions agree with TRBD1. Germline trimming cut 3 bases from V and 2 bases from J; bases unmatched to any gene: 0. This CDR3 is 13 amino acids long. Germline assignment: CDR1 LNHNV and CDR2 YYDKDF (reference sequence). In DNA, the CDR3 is TGTGCCACCAGCAGGGGACAGAACTATGGCTACACCTTC. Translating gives CATSRGQNYGYTF.

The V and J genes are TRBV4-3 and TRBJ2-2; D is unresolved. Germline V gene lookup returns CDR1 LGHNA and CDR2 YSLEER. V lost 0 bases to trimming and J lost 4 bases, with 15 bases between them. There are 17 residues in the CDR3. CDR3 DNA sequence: TGCGCCAGCAGCCAAGATCCCCGAGCTTTCCTCACCGGGGAGCTGTTTTTT. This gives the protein CASSQDPRAFLTGELFF.

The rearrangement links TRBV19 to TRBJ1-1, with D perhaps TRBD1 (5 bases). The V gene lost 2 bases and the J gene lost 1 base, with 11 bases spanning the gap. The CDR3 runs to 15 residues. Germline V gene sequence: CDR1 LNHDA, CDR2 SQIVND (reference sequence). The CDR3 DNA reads TGTGCCAGTAGTATATGGAACAGGCCGAACACTGAAGCTTTCTTT. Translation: CASSIWNRPNTEAFF.

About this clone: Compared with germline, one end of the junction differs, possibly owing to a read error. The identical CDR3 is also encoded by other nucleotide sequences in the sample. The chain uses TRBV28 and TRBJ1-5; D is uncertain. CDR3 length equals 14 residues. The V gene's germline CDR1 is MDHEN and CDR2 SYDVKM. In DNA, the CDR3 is TGCGCCAGCAGTCGCGGGTTGGGCAATCAAGCCCAGCATTTT. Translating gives CASSRGLGNQAQHF.

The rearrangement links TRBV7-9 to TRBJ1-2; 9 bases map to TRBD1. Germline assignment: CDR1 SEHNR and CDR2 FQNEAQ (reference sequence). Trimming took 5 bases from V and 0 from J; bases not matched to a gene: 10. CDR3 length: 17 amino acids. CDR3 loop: CASSPGHRGHANYGYTF. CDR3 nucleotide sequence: TGTGCCAGCAGCCCAGGGCACAGGGGGCACGCTAACTATGGCTACACCTTC.

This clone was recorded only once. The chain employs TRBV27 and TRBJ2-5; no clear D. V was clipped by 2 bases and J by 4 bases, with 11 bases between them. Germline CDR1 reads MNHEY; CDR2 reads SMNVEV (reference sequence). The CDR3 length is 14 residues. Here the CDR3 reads CASSLLGIGETQYF. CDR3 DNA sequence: TGTGCCAGCAGTTTACTAGGGATTGGAGAGACCCAGTACTTC.

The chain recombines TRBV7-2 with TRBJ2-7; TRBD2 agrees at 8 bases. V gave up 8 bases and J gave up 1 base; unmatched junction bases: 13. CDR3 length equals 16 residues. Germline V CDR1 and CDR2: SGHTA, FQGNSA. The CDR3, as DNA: TGTGCCAGCGGCCAGGGGATAGCGGGACCGTCCTACGAGCAGTACTTC. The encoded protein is CASGQGIAGPSYEQYF.

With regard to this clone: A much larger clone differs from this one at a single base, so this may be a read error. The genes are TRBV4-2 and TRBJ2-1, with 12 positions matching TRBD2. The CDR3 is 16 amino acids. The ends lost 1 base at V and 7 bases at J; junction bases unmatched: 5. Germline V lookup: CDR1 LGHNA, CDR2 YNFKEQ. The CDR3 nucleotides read TGTGCCAGCAGCCAAGCACCTAGCGGGAGGGGGAATGAGCAGTTCTTC. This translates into CASSQAPSGRGNEQFF.

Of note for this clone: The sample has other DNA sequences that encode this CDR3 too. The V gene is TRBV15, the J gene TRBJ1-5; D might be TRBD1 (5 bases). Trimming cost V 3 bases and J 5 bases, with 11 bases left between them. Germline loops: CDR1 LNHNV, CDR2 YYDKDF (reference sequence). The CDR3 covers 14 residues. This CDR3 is CATSSGGRDQPQHF. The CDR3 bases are TGTGCCACCAGCAGTGGGGGAAGGGATCAGCCCCAGCATTTT.